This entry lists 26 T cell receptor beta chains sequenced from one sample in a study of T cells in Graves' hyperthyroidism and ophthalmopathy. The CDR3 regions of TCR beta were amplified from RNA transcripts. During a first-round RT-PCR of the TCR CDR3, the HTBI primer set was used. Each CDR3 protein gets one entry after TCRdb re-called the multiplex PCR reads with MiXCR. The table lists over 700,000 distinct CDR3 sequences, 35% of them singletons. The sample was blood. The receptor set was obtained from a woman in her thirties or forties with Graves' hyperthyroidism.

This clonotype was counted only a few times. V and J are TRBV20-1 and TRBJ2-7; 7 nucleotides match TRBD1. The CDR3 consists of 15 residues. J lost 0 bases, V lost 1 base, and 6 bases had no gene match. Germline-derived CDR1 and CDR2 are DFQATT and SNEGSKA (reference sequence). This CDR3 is CSARVTGTDSYEQYF. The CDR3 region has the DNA TGCAGTGCTAGAGTAACCGGGACAGACTCCTACGAGCAGTACTTC.

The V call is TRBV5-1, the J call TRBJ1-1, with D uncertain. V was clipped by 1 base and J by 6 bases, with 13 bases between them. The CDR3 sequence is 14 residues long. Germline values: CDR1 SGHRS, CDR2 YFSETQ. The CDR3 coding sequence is TGCGCCAGCAGCTTGCAAGGGAATTTCGCTGAAGCTTTCTTT. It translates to CASSLQGNFAEAFF.

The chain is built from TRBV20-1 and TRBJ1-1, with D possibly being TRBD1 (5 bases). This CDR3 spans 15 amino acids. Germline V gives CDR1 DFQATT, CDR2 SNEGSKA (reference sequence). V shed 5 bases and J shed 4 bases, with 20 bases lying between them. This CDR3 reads CSAFAGTEGPTEAFF. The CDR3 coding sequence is TGCAGTGCTTTTGCCGGGACCGAAGGACCCACTGAAGCTTTCTTT.

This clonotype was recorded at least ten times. The CDR3 loop reads CSATSGTQARYGYTF. CDR3 nucleotide sequence: TGCAGTGCTACCAGCGGGACACAAGCCCGCTATGGCTACACCTTC. This sequence joins TRBV20-1 and TRBJ1-2; weak D call: TRBD1 (6 bases). CDR3 size: 15 residues. Germline CDR1 is DFQATT and CDR2 is SNEGSKA (reference sequence). Trimming left V 4 bases short and J 4 bases short, with 19 bases between.

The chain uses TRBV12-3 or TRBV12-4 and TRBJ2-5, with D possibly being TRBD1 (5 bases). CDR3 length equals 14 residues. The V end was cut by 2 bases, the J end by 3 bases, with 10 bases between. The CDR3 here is CASSLRLTEETQYF. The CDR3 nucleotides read TGTGCCAGCAGTTTAAGGCTGACAGAAGAGACCCAGTACTTC.

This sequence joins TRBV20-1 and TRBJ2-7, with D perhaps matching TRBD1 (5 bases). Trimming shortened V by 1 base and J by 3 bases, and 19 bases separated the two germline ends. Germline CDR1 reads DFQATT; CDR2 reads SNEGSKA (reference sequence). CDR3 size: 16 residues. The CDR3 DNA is TGCAGTGCTAGAGGGGTTGACAGCCAGGCGTTCTACGAGCAGTACTTC. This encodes CSARGVDSQAFYEQYF.

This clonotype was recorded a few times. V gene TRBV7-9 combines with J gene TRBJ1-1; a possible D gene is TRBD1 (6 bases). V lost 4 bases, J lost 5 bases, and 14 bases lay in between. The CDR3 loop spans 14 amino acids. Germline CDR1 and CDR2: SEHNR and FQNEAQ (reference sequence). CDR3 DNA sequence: TGTGCCAGCAGCTCACAAGGGGGGCAGACTGAAGCTTTCTTT. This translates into CASSSQGGQTEAFF.

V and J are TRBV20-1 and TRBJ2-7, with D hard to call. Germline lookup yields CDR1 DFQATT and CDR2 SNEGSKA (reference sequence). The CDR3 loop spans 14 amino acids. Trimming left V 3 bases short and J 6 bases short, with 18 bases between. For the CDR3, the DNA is TGCAGTGCTAGTTTGTCGGCAGTCTCTACCGAGCAGTACTTC. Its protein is CSASLSAVSTEQYF.

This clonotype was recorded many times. The CDR3, as DNA: TGTGCCAGCAGCTACGGACAGACCTCCTACGAGCAGTACTTC. Protein: CASSYGQTSYEQYF. The chain links TRBV5-6 to TRBJ2-7; D might be TRBD1 (6 bases). Germline V gene sequence: CDR1 SGHDT, CDR2 YYEEEE. Trimming took 3 bases from V and 0 from J, leaving 10 bases between them. The CDR3 sequence is 14 residues long.

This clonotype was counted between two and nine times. The CDR3 reads CASSAAFDTEAFF. The DNA of the CDR3 is TGTGCCAGCAGCGCCGCCTTCGACACTGAAGCTTTCTTT. The genes are TRBV9 and TRBJ1-1; D gene ambiguous. Trimming left V 3 bases short and J 3 bases short, with 9 bases between. This CDR3 is 13 amino acids long. Germline V gene data show CDR1 as SGDLS and CDR2 as YYNGEE.

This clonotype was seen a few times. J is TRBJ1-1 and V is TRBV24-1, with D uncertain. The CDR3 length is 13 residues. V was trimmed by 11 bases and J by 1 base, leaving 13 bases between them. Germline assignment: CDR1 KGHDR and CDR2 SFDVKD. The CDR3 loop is CAIRSRENTEAFF. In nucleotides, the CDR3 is TGTGCCATCAGATCCCGGGAGAACACTGAAGCTTTCTTT.

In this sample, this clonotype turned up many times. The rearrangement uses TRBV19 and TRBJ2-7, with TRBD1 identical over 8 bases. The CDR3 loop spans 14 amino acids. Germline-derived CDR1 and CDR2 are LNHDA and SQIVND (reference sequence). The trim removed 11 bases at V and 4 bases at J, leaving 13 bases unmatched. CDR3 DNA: TGTGCCTCCCAGTTCGGGACAGGCCCTTACGAGCAGTACTTC. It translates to CASQFGTGPYEQYF.

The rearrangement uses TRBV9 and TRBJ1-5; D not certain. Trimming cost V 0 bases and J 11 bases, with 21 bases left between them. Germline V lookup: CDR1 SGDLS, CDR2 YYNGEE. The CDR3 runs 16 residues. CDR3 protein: CASSVGSSRATETQHF. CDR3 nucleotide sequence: TGTGCCAGCAGCGTAGGGTCGTCGAGGGCAACAGAGACCCAGCATTTT. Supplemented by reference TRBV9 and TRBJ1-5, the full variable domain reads DSGVTQTPKHLITATGQRVTLRCSPRSGDLSVYWYQQSLDQGLQFLIQYYNGEERAKGNILERFSAQQFPDLHSELNLSSLELGDSALYFCASSVGSSRATETQHFGDGTRLSIL.

The DNA for the CDR3 is TGTGCCAGTAGTCCGGGACTAGCGGGGGGGCAGTTCAATGAGCAGTTCTTC. It yields the protein CASSPGLAGGQFNEQFF. V is TRBV19 and J is TRBJ2-1; 16 nucleotides match TRBD2. The CDR3 runs 17 residues. Germline V gene data show CDR1 as LNHDA and CDR2 as SQIVND (reference sequence). Trimming took 5 bases from V and 6 from J; bases not matched to a gene: 7.

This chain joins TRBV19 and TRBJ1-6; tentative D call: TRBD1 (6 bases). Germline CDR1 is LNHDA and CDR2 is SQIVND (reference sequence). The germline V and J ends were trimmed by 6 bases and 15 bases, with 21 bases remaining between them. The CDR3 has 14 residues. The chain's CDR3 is CASSPGTPSEGLHF. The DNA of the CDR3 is TGTGCCAGTAGCCCCGGGACACCGTCCGAGGGCCTCCACTTT. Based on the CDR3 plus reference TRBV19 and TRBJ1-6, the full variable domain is DGGITQSPKYLFRKEGQNVTLSCEQNLNHDAMYWYRQDPGQGLRLIYYSQIVNDFQKGDIAEGYSVSREKKESFPLTVTSAQKNPTAFYLCASSPGTPSEGLHFGNGTRLTVT.

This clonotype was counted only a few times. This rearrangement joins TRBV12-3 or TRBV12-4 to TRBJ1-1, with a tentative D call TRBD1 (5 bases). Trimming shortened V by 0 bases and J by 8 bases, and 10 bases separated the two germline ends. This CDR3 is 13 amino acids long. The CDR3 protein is CASSLADRSEAFF. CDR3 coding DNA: TGTGCCAGCAGTTTAGCCGACAGATCCGAAGCTTTCTTT.

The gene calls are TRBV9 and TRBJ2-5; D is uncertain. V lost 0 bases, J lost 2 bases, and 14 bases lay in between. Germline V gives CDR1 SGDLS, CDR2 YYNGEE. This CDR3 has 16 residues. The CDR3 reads CASSVGGPAWQETQYF. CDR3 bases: TGTGCCAGCAGCGTAGGCGGCCCAGCTTGGCAAGAGACCCAGTACTTC.

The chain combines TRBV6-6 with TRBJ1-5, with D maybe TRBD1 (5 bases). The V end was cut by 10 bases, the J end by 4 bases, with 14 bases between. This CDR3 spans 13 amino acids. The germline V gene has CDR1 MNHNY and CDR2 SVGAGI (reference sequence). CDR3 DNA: TGTGCCACCGGATGGGGGAGAAATCAGCCCCAGCATTTT. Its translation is CATGWGRNQPQHF.

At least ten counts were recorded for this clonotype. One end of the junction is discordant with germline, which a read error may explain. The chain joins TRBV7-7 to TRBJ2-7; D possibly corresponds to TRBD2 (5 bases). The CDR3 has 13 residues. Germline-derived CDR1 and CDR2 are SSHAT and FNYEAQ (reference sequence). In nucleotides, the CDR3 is TGTGCTAGCAGCCCCGCCGGACTCGGGGAGCAGTACTTC. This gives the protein CASSPAGLGEQYF.

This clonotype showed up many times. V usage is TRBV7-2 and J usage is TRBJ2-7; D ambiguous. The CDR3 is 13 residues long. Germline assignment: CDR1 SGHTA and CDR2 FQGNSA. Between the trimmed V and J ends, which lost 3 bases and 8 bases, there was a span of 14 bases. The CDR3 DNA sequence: TGTGCCAGCAGCTTCGGATCCGACTCCCAGCAGTACTTC. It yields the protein CASSFGSDSQQYF.

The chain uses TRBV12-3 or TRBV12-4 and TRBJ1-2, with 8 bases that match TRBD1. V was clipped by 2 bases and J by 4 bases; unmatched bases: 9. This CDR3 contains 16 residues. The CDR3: CASSLSPGQDIYGYTF. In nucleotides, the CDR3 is TGTGCCAGCAGTTTATCGCCGGGACAGGATATCTATGGCTACACCTTC.

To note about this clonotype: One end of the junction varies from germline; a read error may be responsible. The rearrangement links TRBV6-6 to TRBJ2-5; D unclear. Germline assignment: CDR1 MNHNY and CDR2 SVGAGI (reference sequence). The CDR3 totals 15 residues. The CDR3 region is CATSGAVAGEETQYF. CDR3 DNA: TGTGCCACCAGTGGAGCAGTGGCCGGTGAAGAGACCCAGTACTTC.

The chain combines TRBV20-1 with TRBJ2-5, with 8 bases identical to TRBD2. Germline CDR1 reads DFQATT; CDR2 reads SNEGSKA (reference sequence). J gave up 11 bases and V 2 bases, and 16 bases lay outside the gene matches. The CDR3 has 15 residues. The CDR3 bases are TGCAGTGCTAGACGTCTACTAGCGGTCACAGATACGCAGTACTTC. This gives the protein CSARRLLAVTDTQYF.

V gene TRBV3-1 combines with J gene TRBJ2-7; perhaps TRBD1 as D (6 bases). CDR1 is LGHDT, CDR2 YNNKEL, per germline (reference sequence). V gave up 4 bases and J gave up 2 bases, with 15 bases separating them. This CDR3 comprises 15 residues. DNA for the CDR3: TGTGCCAGCAGCCTAATGGACAGAGGGGCCTACGAGCAGTACTTC. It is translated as CASSLMDRGAYEQYF.

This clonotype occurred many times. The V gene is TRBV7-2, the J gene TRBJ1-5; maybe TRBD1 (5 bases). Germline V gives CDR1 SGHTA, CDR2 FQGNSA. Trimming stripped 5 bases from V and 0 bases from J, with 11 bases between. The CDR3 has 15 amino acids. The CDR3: CASSQGTISNQPQHF. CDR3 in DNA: TGTGCCAGCAGCCAAGGGACGATTAGCAATCAGCCCCAGCATTTT.

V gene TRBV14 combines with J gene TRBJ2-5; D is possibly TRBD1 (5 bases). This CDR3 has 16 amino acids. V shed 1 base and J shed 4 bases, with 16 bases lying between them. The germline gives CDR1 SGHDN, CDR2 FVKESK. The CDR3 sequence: CASSQAQGSIRETQYF. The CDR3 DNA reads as TGTGCCAGCAGCCAAGCGCAGGGTTCCATACGAGAGACCCAGTACTTC.